The 12 T cell receptor beta chains listed next were all sequenced from one sample in a study of OX40 agonist ivuxolimab in advanced cancers. TCRdb's table, derived via immunoSEQ multiplex PCR, lists solely in-frame clones and lacks some. The sample lists about 22,000 clones, roughly three quarters seen once, with roughly 13% in the top ten. The starting material was CD4+ or CD8+ T cells sorted from blood, obtained in a trial of the OX40 agonist ivuxolimab. The receptors come from an adult with an advanced solid tumor such as melanoma, head and neck, liver or kidney cancer.

The V call is TRBV28, the J call TRBJ2-7; weak D call: TRBD1 (6 bases). The CDR3 covers 14 residues. V gave up 7 bases and J gave up 4 bases, with 17 bases separating them. The V gene's germline CDR1 is MDHEN and CDR2 SYDVKM. The CDR3 nucleotides read TGTGCCAGCAACCCAACCGGACAGTCTTACGAGCAGTACTTC. It codes for CASNPTGQSYEQYF.

The chain joins TRBV5-4 to TRBJ2-5, with D unresolved. V lost 6 bases to trimming and J lost 2 bases, with 14 bases between them. The CDR3 extends over 14 amino acids. Germline V lookup: CDR1 SGHNT, CDR2 YYREEE (reference sequence). CDR3 in amino acids: CASNLNGRQETQYF. The DNA for the CDR3 is TGTGCCAGCAACCTTAACGGCAGACAAGAGACCCAGTACTTC.

The rearrangement links TRBV7-9 to TRBJ1-6; D is uncertain. The CDR3 has 15 amino acids. CDR1 and CDR2 (germline): SEHNR, FQNEAQ (reference sequence). Deletions cut 6 bases from V and 10 bases from J, with 19 bases between. CDR3 in amino acids: CASRGIRGSKSPLHF. CDR3 DNA sequence: TGTGCCAGCAGAGGCATCCGAGGATCGAAATCACCCCTCCACTTT.

CDR3 region: CSVESGDQETQYF. Written as DNA, the CDR3 is TGCAGCGTTGAATCGGGGGATCAAGAGACCCAGTACTTC. This chain joins TRBV29-1 and TRBJ2-5, with a tentative D call TRBD2 (6 bases). Germline V gene data show CDR1 as SQVTM and CDR2 as ANQGSEA. CDR3 length: 13 amino acids. The V and J ends lost 2 bases and 2 bases respectively, with 9 bases between them.

This clone was seen a handful of times. The V call is TRBV5-1, the J call TRBJ2-7; 13 nucleotides agree with TRBD2. The V and J ends lost 4 bases and 2 bases, in that order; junction bases with no gene match: 3. The CDR3 covers 15 residues. Germline V gene data show CDR1 as SGHRS and CDR2 as YFSETQ. CDR3 in amino acids: CASSRTSGGTYEQYF. The CDR3 coding sequence is TGCGCCAGCAGCCGGACTAGCGGGGGCACCTACGAGCAGTACTTC.

The gene calls are TRBV7-9 and TRBJ2-3, with a possible D match to TRBD1 (6 bases). Trimming removed 3 bases from V and 6 bases from J, with 16 bases in between. The germline CDR1 and CDR2 sequences are SEHNR and FQNEAQ (reference sequence). There are 15 residues in the CDR3. The CDR3 region has the DNA TGTGCCAGCAGCTTGGTGGGGGCGGCCCGCGATACGCAGTATTTT. As protein: CASSLVGAARDTQYF.

The chain employs TRBV5-1 and TRBJ1-2, with D maybe TRBD1 (5 bases). Germline V gene sequence: CDR1 SGHRS, CDR2 YFSETQ. V shed 6 bases and J shed 0 bases, with 18 bases lying between them. The CDR3 length is 16 residues. For the CDR3, the DNA is TGCGCCAGCATACCTTCCGGAGGGGAATCTAACTATGGCTACACCTTC. This codes for CASIPSGGESNYGYTF.

The CDR3 spells CAWSRGTLGEQYF. CDR3 DNA sequence: TGTGCCTGGAGCCGGGGAACATTAGGGGAGCAGTACTTC. The V gene is TRBV30, the J gene TRBJ2-7; maybe TRBD2 (5 bases). CDR1 and CDR2 (germline): GTSNPN, SVGIG (reference sequence). V was trimmed by 3 bases and J by 7 bases, leaving 16 bases between them. This CDR3 comprises 13 residues. Filled out from reference TRBV30 and TRBJ2-7, the complete variable domain reads SQTIHQWPATLVQPVGSPLSLECTVEGTSNPNLYWYRQAAGRGLQLLFYSVGIGQISSEVPQNLSASRPQDRQFILSSKKLLLSDSGFYLCAWSRGTLGEQYFGPGTRLTVT.

V usage is TRBV30 and J usage is TRBJ2-5; 10 bases align to TRBD2. CDR1 and CDR2 from the germline V gene are GTSNPN and SVGIG (reference sequence). The CDR3 loop spans 13 amino acids. The V and J ends lost 1 base and 10 bases, in that order; junction bases with no gene match: 6. The CDR3 sequence is CAWSEGLARVQYF. CDR3 coding DNA: TGTGCCTGGAGTGAGGGACTAGCGCGGGTCCAGTACTTC.

The chain carries TRBV2 and TRBJ2-5, with a weak D call TRBD2 (6 bases). With 6 bases removed from V and 2 bases from J, the gap between germline ends came to 13 bases. This CDR3 has 14 residues. Per the germline V gene, CDR1 is SNHLY and CDR2 is FYNNEI. CDR3 region: CASRNRDLQETQYF. CDR3 DNA: TGTGCCAGCAGAAACCGGGACTTACAAGAGACCCAGTACTTC.

The chain recombines TRBV4-1 with TRBJ2-1; 9 bases are shared with TRBD2. The CDR3 sequence is 18 residues long. Germline loops: CDR1 MGHRA, CDR2 YSYEKL. Trimming cost V 4 bases and J 5 bases; bases outside gene matches: 15. Written as DNA, the CDR3 is TGCGCCAGCAGCCGCCTATCCGCAGCGGGGGGCGGGGACAATGAGCAGTTCTTC. Its protein is CASSRLSAAGGGDNEQFF.

This chain joins TRBV30 and TRBJ2-1, with 12 bases that match TRBD1. The CDR3 sequence is 15 residues long. V trimming: 0 bases; J trimming: 8 bases; junction bases outside the gene matches: 5. Germline CDR1 is GTSNPN and CDR2 is SVGIG (reference sequence). CDR3 coding DNA: TGTGCCTGGAGTGTTGGGACAGGGGGCAACGATGAGCAGTTCTTC. Amino acid sequence: CAWSVGTGGNDEQFF.